The rows below give T cell receptor beta chains drawn from one sample of a study of CD8+ T cells in alopecia areata. Measured with immunoSEQ multiplex PCR; TCRdb has only the in-frame clones, and not every one. The table includes approximately 180,000 clones, approximately 59% detected once. This specimen consisted of CD4+ T cells sorted from blood, obtained at week 0. The receptor source for this set is a human donor with alopecia areata. Both conserved end residues are part of each CDR3. D genes are given only for firm matches. Not all rows give a size; the values are once, few, many and, for expanded clones, a class.

V,D,size,J,CDR3,DNA
TRBV18,NA,NA,TRBJ1-1,CASSRQQGTEAFF,TGTGCCAGCTCACGCCAACAGGGCACTGAAGCTTTCTTT
TRBV5-1,NA,once,TRBJ2-1,CASTGRHPNEQFF,TGCGCCAGCACGGGTCGGCACCCCAATGAGCAGTTCTTC
TRBV6-5,NA,NA,TRBJ1-1,CASSYAFSTFF,TGTGCCAGCAGTTACGCGTTTTCTACTTTCTTT
TRBV11-3,NA,NA,TRBJ2-7,CASSLSGRAHRSYEQYF,TGTGCCAGCAGCTTATCTGGCCGGGCGCACCGGTCCTACGAGCAGTACTTC
TRBV30,TRBD2,NA,TRBJ2-1,CAWSPASGRNEQFF,TGTGCCTGGAGTCCGGCTAGCGGGCGGAATGAGCAGTTCTTC
TRBV2,NA,NA,TRBJ2-2,CASSEARSTGELFF,TGTGCCAGCAGTGAAGCGCGGAGCACCGGGGAGCTGTTTTTT
TRBV7-9,NA,NA,TRBJ2-1,CASSLDALVDGNNEQFF,TGTGCCAGCAGCTTAGATGCCCTCGTGGACGGGAACAATGAGCAGTTCTTC
TRBV29-1,TRBD1,NA,TRBJ2-5,CSVGRAGGQETQYF,TGCAGCGTTGGGAGAGCAGGGGGCCAAGAGACCCAGTACTTC
TRBV29-1,TRBD1,NA,TRBJ1-5,CSPTGVSGQPQHF,TGCAGCCCAACAGGGGTATCAGGGCAGCCCCAGCATTTT
TRBV23-1,NA,NA,TRBJ1-1,CASSPHIRQTDSMNTEAFF,TGCGCCAGCAGTCCCCACATTCGACAGACAGATTCCATGAACACTGAAGCTTTCTTT
TRBV2,NA,NA,TRBJ2-6,CASSEMRSGANVLTF,TGTGCCAGCAGTGAAATGAGGTCTGGGGCCAACGTCCTGACTTTC
TRBV4-2,NA,few,TRBJ2-7,CASSQGPSGDTTRQYF,TGTGCCAGCAGCCAAGGCCCCTCAGGGGACACTACGAGGCAGTACTTC
TRBV7-3,TRBD1,once,TRBJ1-1,CASSSRQGTEAFF,TGTGCCAGCAGCTCGAGACAGGGCACTGAAGCTTTCTTT
TRBV5-6,TRBD1,NA,TRBJ1-6,CASSLTGLNSPLHF,TGTGCCAGCAGCCTGACAGGGCTGAATTCACCCCTCCACTTT
TRBV5-1,NA,NA,TRBJ1-2,CASSLSQGYGYTF,TGCGCCAGCAGCTTGAGCCAGGGTTATGGCTACACCTTC
TRBV20-1,NA,NA,TRBJ1-4,CSAGRPEKLFF,TGCAGTGCCGGGCGGCCTGAAAAACTGTTTTTT
TRBV30,NA,NA,TRBJ1-5,CAWSFYGPSNQPQHF,TGTGCCTGGAGTTTTTACGGCCCAAGCAATCAGCCCCAGCATTTT